What follows are 15 T cell receptor beta chains derived from one specimen sequenced in a study of cytomegalovirus exposure and HLA in healthy donors. PCR amplification relied on 60 Vbeta primers (plus 13 Jbeta primers). This table comes from immunoSEQ multiplex PCR, and its TCRdb copy is limited to in-frame clones, with some not included. The sample table sets out some 130,000 clones. The specimen was PBMCs. The receptors here all came from a man aged 18 to 35 in good health and CMV-seronegative.

The CDR3 here is CASNSGSTGANVLTF. In nucleotides, the CDR3 is TGTGCCAGCAACTCGGGATCTACTGGGGCCAACGTCCTGACTTTC. The rearrangement links TRBV28 to TRBJ2-6; D is perhaps TRBD2 (5 bases). Germline loops: CDR1 MDHEN, CDR2 SYDVKM. This CDR3 is 15 amino acids long. V was trimmed by 7 bases and J by 2 bases, leaving 12 bases between them.

This chain connects TRBV6-5 to TRBJ2-7; possible D gene TRBD1, 6 bases. The germline gives CDR1 MNHEY, CDR2 SVGAGI. The CDR3 extends over 12 amino acids. The ends were cut back, 5 bases at V and 1 base at J, with 6 bases in the middle. The CDR3 region is CASSGQSYEQYF. Written as DNA, the CDR3 is TGTGCCAGCAGTGGACAGTCCTACGAGCAGTACTTC.

The chain uses TRBV6-1 and TRBJ2-7; 13 nucleotides match TRBD2. J was trimmed by 6 bases and V by 11 bases; bases with no gene match: 10. Germline CDR1 and CDR2: MNHNS and SASEGT. The CDR3 is made up of 14 amino acids. The CDR3 sequence is CAAEGGLAGVEQYF. The DNA of the CDR3 is TGTGCCGCAGAGGGAGGACTAGCGGGAGTCGAGCAGTACTTC.

The chain couples TRBV6-1 to TRBJ2-3; TRBD2 matches 10 bases. Germline CDR1 is MNHNS and CDR2 is SASEGT. The V gene end was trimmed by 5 bases and the J gene end by 6 bases; junction bases not matched to a gene: 5. The CDR3 has 14 residues. The CDR3 DNA is TGTGCCAGCAGTTATGGACTAGCGGCGGATACGCAGTATTTT. As protein: CASSYGLAADTQYF.

V is TRBV25-1 and J is TRBJ1-2; 10 nucleotides agree with TRBD1. Trimming cost V 3 bases and J 3 bases; bases outside gene matches: 4. The CDR3 loop spans 15 amino acids. Germline values: CDR1 MGHDK, CDR2 SYGVNS. The CDR3 DNA is TGTGCCAGCAGTGACGGGACAGGGGTTTACTATGGCTACACCTTC. Protein product: CASSDGTGVYYGYTF.

The chain recombines TRBV27 with TRBJ2-2; D remains unclear. Germline CDR1 and CDR2: MNHEY and SMNVEV (reference sequence). Deletions cut 3 bases from V and 6 bases from J, with 5 bases between. CDR3 length equals 12 residues. CDR3 sequence: CASSFIPGELFF. CDR3 sequence (DNA): TGTGCCAGCAGTTTCATCCCCGGGGAGCTGTTTTTT.

The chain is built from TRBV30 and TRBJ2-7; 8 bases agree with TRBD2. Germline V gene data show CDR1 as GTSNPN and CDR2 as SVGIG (reference sequence). Losses at the gene ends were 5 bases for V and 4 bases for J; bases not matched to a gene: 7. This CDR3 region has 13 residues. The CDR3 region is CAWELQRGYEQYF. DNA of the CDR3: TGTGCCTGGGAACTACAGCGGGGGTACGAGCAGTACTTC. The full variable domain, completed using reference TRBV30 and TRBJ2-7, is SQTIHQWPATLVQPVGSPLSLECTVEGTSNPNLYWYRQAAGRGLQLLFYSVGIGQISSEVPQNLSASRPQDRQFILSSKKLLLSDSGFYLCAWELQRGYEQYFGPGTRLTVT.

The chain couples TRBV15 to TRBJ1-1; TRBD1 is a possible D gene (6 bases). In germline, CDR1 is LNHNV, CDR2 YYDKDF (reference sequence). Trimming shortened V by 5 bases and J by 1 base, and 14 bases separated the two germline ends. This CDR3 region has 15 residues. CDR3 region: CATSARRGKNTEAFF. The CDR3 DNA reads as TGTGCCACCAGCGCCCGAAGGGGGAAGAACACTGAAGCTTTCTTT.

The chain links TRBV5-1 to TRBJ2-1, with 10 bases matching TRBD2. Germline assignment: CDR1 SGHRS and CDR2 YFSETQ. With V trimmed by 4 bases and J by 7 bases, 11 bases remained unmatched. The CDR3 has 16 residues. Here the CDR3 reads CASSGNLAGEGNEQFF. The CDR3 coding sequence is TGCGCCAGCAGCGGCAATCTAGCGGGAGAGGGTAATGAGCAGTTCTTC.

The chain has TRBV28 and TRBJ1-2, with a tentative D call TRBD1 (6 bases). This CDR3 has 13 amino acids. Trimming took 8 bases from V and 2 from J, leaving 12 bases between them. The germline V gene has CDR1 MDHEN and CDR2 SYDVKM. The CDR3: CASRVRGNYGYTF. CDR3 nucleotide sequence: TGTGCCAGCCGAGTAAGGGGGAACTATGGCTACACCTTC.

The rearrangement uses TRBV28 and TRBJ2-3; 9 bases fit TRBD1. CDR1 is MDHEN and CDR2 is SYDVKM in the germline V gene. The V segment lost 11 bases and the J segment 4 bases; nucleotides outside the gene matches: 10. This CDR3 has 14 residues. This chain's CDR3 is CAGTDRGRADTQYF. Here the CDR3 DNA reads TGTGCCGGAACAGACAGGGGGAGGGCAGATACGCAGTATTTT.

This chain links TRBV5-4 with TRBJ1-1, with a possible D match to TRBD1 (5 bases). Trimming pared 0 bases from V and 4 bases from J, leaving 10 bases between. CDR3 length: 14 residues. CDR1 is SGHNT and CDR2 is YYREEE in the germline V gene (reference sequence). CDR3 nucleotide sequence: TGTGCCAGCAGCTTGGTCGGGGGGACCACTGAAGCTTTCTTT. Translating gives CASSLVGGTTEAFF.

CDR3 nucleotides: TGCGCCAGCAGCCAACCCAAGGTGGGGGGGACTGAAGCTTTCTTT. The encoded protein is CASSQPKVGGTEAFF. V gene TRBV4-3 combines with J gene TRBJ1-1, with D possibly matching TRBD1 (5 bases). Germline V CDR1 and CDR2: LGHNA, YSLEER. V lost 2 bases and J lost 5, with 15 bases in between. CDR3 length equals 15 residues.

This sequence joins TRBV4-1 and TRBJ1-5; D not resolved. V was shortened by 3 bases and J by 5 bases, with 17 bases between the two germline ends. This CDR3 comprises 16 residues. Per germline, CDR1 MGHRA and CDR2 YSYEKL. Written as DNA, the CDR3 is TGCGCCAGCAGCCATGGTCAGGTACCGCCCTATCAGCCCCAGCATTTT. Protein: CASSHGQVPPYQPQHF.

The V and J genes are TRBV28 and TRBJ2-7; TRBD2 agrees at 8 bases. V dropped 3 bases and J dropped 3; count of bases not matched to a gene: 4. The CDR3 sequence is 14 residues long. The germline V gene has CDR1 MDHEN and CDR2 SYDVKM. In nucleotides, the CDR3 is TGTGCCAGCAGTTTCGGAGCGGGGGACTACGAGCAGTACTTC. Amino acids: CASSFGAGDYEQYF.